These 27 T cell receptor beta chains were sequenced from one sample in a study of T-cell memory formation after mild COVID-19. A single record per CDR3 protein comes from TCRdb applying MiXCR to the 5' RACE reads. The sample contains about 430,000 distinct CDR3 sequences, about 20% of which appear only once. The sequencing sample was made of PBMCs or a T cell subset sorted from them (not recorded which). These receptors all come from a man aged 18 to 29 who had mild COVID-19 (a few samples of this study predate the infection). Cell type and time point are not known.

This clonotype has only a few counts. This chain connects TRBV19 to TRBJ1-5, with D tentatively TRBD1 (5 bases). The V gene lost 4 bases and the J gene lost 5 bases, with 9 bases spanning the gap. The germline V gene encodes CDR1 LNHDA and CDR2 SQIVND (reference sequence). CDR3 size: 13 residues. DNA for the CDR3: TGTGCCAGTAGTACCCTAGGGGATCAGCCCCAGCATTTT. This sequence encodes CASSTLGDQPQHF.

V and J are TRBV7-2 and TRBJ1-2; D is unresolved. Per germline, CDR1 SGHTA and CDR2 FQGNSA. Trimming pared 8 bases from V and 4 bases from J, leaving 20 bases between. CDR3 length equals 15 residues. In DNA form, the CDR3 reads TGTGCCAGCCGCCAGTTGTCACACCCGGGCTATGGCTACACCTTC. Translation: CASRQLSHPGYGYTF.

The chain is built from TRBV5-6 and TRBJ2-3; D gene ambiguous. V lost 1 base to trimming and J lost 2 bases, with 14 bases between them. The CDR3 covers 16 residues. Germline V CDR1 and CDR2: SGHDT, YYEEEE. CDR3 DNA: TGTGCCAGCAGCTTGACATCTTATGCACACACAGATACGCAGTATTTT. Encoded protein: CASSLTSYAHTDTQYF. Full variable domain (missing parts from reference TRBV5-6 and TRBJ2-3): DAGVTQSPTHLIKTRGQQVTLRCSPKSGHDTVSWYQQALGQGPQFIFQYYEEEERQRGNFPDRFSGHQFPNYSSELNVNALLLGDSALYLCASSLTSYAHTDTQYFGPGTRLTVL.

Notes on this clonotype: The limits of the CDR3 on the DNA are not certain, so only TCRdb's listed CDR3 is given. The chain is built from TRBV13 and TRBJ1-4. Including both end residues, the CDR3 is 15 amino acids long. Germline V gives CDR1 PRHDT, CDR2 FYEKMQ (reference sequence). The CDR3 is CASSFGRGTNEKLIF.

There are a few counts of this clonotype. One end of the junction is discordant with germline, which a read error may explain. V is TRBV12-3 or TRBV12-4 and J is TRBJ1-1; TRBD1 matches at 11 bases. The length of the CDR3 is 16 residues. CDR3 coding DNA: TGTGCCAGCAGCCGAAGGACAGGGGGCCTGGCCACTGAAGCTTCCTTT. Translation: CASSRRTGGLATEASF.

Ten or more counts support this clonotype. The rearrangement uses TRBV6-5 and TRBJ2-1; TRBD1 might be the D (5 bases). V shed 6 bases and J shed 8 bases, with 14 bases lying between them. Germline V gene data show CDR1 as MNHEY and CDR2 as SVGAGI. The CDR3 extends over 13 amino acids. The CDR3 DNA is TGTGCCAGCAGCCCCCAGGGTAGCCATGAGCAGTTCTTC. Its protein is CASSPQGSHEQFF.

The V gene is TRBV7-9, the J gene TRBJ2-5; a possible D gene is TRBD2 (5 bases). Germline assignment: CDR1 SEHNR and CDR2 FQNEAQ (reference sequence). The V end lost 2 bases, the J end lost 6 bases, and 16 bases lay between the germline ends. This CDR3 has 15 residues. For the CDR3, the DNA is TGTGCCAGCAGCTTAAGCGGCGGCAAGGCAAAGACCCAGTACTTC. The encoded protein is CASSLSGGKAKTQYF.

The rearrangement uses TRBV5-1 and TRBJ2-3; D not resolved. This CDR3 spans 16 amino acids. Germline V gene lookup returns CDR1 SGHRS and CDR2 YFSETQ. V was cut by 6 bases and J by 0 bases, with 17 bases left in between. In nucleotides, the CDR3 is TGCGCCAGCAACCTTGGTTACAGTCCTAGCACAGATACGCAGTATTTT. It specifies CASNLGYSPSTDTQYF.

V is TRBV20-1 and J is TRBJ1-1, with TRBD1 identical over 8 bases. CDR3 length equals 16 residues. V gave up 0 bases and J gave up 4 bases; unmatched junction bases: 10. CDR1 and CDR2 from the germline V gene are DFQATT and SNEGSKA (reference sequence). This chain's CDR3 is CSARDQGAGSGTEAFF. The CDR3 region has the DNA TGCAGTGCTAGAGATCAGGGGGCAGGATCGGGCACTGAAGCTTTCTTT.

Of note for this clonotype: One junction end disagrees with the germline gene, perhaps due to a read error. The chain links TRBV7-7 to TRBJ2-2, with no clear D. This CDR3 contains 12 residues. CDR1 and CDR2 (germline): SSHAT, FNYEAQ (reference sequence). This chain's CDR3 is CASTPSTGELFF. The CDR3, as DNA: TGTGCTAGCACCCCTAGCACCGGGGAGCTGTTTTTT.

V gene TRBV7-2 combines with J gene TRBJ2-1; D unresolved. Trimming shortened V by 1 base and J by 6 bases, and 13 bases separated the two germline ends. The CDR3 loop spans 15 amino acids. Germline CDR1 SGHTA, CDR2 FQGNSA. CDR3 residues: CASSLGFGRPNEQFF. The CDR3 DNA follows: TGTGCCAGCAGCTTAGGGTTCGGCCGGCCCAATGAGCAGTTCTTC.

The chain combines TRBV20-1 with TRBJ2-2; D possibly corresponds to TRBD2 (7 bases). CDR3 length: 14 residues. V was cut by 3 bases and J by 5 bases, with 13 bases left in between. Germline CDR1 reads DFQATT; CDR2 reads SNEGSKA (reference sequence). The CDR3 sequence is CSASGGAGTGELFF. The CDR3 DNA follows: TGCAGTGCTAGTGGGGGGGCCGGAACCGGGGAGCTGTTTTTT.

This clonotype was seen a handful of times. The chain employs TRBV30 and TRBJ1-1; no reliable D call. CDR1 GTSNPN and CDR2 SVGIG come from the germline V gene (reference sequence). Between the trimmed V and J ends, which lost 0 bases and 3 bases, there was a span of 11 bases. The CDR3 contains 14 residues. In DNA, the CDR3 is TGTGCCTGGAGTGTACGGTGGTCCTACACTGAAGCTTTCTTT. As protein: CAWSVRWSYTEAFF.

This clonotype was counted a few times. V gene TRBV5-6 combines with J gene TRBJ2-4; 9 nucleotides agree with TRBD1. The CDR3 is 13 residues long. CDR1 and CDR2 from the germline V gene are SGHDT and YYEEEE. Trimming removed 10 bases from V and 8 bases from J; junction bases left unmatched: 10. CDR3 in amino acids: CAYTGGALYIQYF. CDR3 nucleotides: TGTGCCTATACAGGGGGCGCACTATACATTCAGTACTTC.

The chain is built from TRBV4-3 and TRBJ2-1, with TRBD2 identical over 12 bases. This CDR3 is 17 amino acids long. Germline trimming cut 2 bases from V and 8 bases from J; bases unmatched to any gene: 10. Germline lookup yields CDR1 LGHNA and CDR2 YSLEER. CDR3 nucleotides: TGCGCCAGCAGCCAACGACTAGCGGGGGCGCCGGGGGATGAGCAGTTCTTC. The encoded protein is CASSQRLAGAPGDEQFF.

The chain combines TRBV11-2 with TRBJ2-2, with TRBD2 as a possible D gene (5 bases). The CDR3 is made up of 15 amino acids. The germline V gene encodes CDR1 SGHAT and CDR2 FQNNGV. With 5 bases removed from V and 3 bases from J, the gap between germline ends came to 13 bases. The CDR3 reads CASSAGWRDTGELFF. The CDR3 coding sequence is TGTGCCAGCAGCGCCGGGTGGCGGGACACCGGGGAGCTGTTTTTT.

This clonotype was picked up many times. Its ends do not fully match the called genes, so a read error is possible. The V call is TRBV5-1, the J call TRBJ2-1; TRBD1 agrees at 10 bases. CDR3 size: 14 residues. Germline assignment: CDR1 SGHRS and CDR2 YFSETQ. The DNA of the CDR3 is TGTGCCAGCAGTTCGGGACAGGGGAACAATGAGCAGTTCTTC. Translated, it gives CASSSGQGNNEQFF.

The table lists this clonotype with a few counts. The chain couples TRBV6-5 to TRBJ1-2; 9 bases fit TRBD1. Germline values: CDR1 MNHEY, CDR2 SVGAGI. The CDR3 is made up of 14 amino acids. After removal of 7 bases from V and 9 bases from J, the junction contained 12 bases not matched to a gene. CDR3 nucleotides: TGTGCCAGCATTCCAACAGGGGGCGGGGCACGCTACACCTTC. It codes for CASIPTGGGARYTF.

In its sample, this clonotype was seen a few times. Here the CDR3 DNA reads TGTGCCAGCAGTTCAGGGCTAGCGGGGGGGAGCTCCTACAATGAGCAGTTCTTC. Protein product: CASSSGLAGGSSYNEQFF. The chain has TRBV12-3 or TRBV12-4 and TRBJ2-1, with 12 bases aligning to TRBD2. There are 18 residues in the CDR3. J lost 0 bases, V lost 4 bases, and 7 bases had no gene match.

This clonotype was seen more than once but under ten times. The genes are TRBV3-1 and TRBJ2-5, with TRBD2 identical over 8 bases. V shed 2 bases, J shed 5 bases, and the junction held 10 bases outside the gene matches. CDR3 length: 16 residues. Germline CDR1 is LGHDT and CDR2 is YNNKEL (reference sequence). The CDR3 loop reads CASSQSGRQRGETQYF. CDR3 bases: TGTGCCAGCAGCCAATCCGGTCGCCAGCGGGGGGAGACCCAGTACTTC.

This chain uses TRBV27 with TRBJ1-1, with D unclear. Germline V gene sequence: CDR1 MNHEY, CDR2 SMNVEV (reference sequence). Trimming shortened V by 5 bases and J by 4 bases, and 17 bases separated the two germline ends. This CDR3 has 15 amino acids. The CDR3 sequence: CASSPSLARVTEAFF. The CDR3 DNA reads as TGTGCCAGCAGTCCCTCCTTGGCAAGGGTCACTGAAGCTTTCTTT.

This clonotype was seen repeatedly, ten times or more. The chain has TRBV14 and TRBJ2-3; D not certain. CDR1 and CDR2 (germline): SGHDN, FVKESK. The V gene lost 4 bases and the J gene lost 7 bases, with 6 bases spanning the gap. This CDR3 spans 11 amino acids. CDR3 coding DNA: TGTGCCAGCAGCCGGACCTATACGCAGTATTTT. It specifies CASSRTYTQYF.

DNA for the CDR3: TGCGCCAGCAGCCAAGAGGGGACAGAGACCGGGGAGCTGTTTTTT. Residues: CASSQEGTETGELFF. The V gene is TRBV4-1, the J gene TRBJ2-2; 7 bases fit TRBD1. The J segment lost 5 bases and the V segment lost 0 bases, leaving 3 bases of the junction unmatched. The CDR3 is 15 residues long. Looked up from germline, CDR1 is MGHRA and CDR2 is YSYEKL.

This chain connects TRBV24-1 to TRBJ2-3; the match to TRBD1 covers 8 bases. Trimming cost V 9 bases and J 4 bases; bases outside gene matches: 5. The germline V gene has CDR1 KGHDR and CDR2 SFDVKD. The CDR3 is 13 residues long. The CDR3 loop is CATGQGAPDTQYF. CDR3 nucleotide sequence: TGTGCCACCGGGCAGGGGGCCCCAGATACGCAGTATTTT.

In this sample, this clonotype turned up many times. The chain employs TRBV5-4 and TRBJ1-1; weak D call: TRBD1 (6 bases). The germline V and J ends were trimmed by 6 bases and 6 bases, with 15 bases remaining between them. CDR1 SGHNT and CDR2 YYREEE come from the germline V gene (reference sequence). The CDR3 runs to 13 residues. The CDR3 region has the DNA TGTGCCAGCACCTACGGGGGGGCCGCTGAAGCTTTCTTT. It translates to CASTYGGAAEAFF.

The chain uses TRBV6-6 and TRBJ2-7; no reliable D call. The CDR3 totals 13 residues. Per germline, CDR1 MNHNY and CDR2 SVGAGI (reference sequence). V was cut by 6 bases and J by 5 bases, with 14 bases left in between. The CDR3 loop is CASRPTLGHEQYV. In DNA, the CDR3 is TGTGCCAGCAGACCGACATTGGGTCACGAGCAGTACGTC.

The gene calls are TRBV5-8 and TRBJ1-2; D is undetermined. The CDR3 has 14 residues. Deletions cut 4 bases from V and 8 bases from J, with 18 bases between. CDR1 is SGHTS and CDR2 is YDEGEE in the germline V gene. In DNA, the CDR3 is TGTGCCAGCAGCGCGTTAGAGGTGACGGAAGGCTACACCTTC. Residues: CASSALEVTEGYTF.